The rows below give T cell receptor beta chains drawn from one sample of a study of blood T cells in healthy people across ages. TCRdb fed the 5' RACE reads into MiXCR, producing one record per CDR3 protein. This sample carries around 650,000 distinct CDR3 sequences, roughly 43% of them seen once, and the ten largest clones take around 32%. The sequencing input was blood. The receptors originated from a man older than 75 in good health. CDR3s include the opening cysteine and the closing phenylalanine or tryptophan. The order of the fields is D gene, clone size, J gene, V gene, CDR3 DNA, CDR3 protein. A D gene is named only where the DNA matches it firmly. Clone size appears in some rows only: once, few, many, or a class for an expanded clone.

D gene: .; clone size: once; J gene: TRBJ2-7; V gene: TRBV27; CDR3 DNA: TGTGCCAGCACCTCCAGCGGGCGGAGTTCCTACAATGAGCAGTACTTC; CDR3 protein: CASTSSGRSSYNEQYF
D gene: .; clone size: few; J gene: TRBJ2-7; V gene: TRBV7-2; CDR3 DNA: TGTGCCAGCAGCTTGGGAGCGGCAGCCTACAATGAGCAGTACTTC; CDR3 protein: CASSLGAAAYNEQYF
D gene: .; clone size: .; J gene: TRBJ1-1; V gene: TRBV20-1; CDR3 DNA: TGCAGTGCTGTACAGTGGAACACTGAAGCTTTCTTT; CDR3 protein: CSAVQWNTEAFF
D gene: .; clone size: few; J gene: TRBJ1-1; V gene: TRBV7-2; CDR3 DNA: TGTGCCAGCAGCGCAAATCAGGTGAACACTGAAGCTTTCTTT; CDR3 protein: CASSANQVNTEAFF
D gene: TRBD1; clone size: .; J gene: TRBJ1-1; V gene: TRBV5-1; CDR3 DNA: TGCGCCAGCAGCCCGGACAGGCCAAGGGTAAACACTGAAGCTTTCTTT; CDR3 protein: CASSPDRPRVNTEAFF
D gene: .; clone size: .; J gene: TRBJ2-2; V gene: TRBV15; CDR3 DNA: TGTGCCACCAGCAGAGACAGGGTTGGCACCGGGGAGCTGTTTTTT; CDR3 protein: CATSRDRVGTGELFF
D gene: TRBD2; clone size: few; J gene: TRBJ2-5; V gene: TRBV19; CDR3 DNA: TGTGCCAGTAGTATCAGACCGGGACTAGAAATGGAGACCCAGTACTTC; CDR3 protein: CASSIRPGLEMETQYF
D gene: .; clone size: .; J gene: TRBJ1-6; V gene: TRBV5-1; CDR3 DNA: TGCGCCAGCAGCTTATCAGGGAAATCCGATTCACCCCCCCACTTT; CDR3 protein: CASSLSGKSDSPPHF
D gene: .; clone size: few; J gene: TRBJ2-3; V gene: TRBV12-5; CDR3 DNA: TGTGCTAGTGGACCTGGGCTCCAGACAGATACGCAGTATTTT; CDR3 protein: CASGPGLQTDTQYF
D gene: .; clone size: .; J gene: TRBJ2-7; V gene: TRBV7-2; CDR3 DNA: TGTGCCAGCAGCTTAACCCGAGGCCCCTTCTACGAGCAGTACTTC; CDR3 protein: CASSLTRGPFYEQYF
D gene: .; clone size: .; J gene: TRBJ1-1; V gene: TRBV2; CDR3 DNA: TGTGCCAGCAGTGGCGAATACACTGAAGCTTTCTTT; CDR3 protein: CASSGEYTEAFF
D gene: .; clone size: .; J gene: TRBJ2-6; V gene: TRBV5-1; CDR3 DNA: TGCGCCAGCAGCTTGGCCGGGGTCGGGGCCAACGTCCTGACTTTC; CDR3 protein: CASSLAGVGANVLTF
D gene: TRBD1; clone size: few; J gene: TRBJ1-5; V gene: TRBV6-6; CDR3 DNA: TGTGCCAGCAGATCGACAGGGAATCAGCCCCAGCATTTT; CDR3 protein: CASRSTGNQPQHF
D gene: TRBD2; clone size: .; J gene: TRBJ2-7; V gene: TRBV28; CDR3 DNA: TGTGCCAGCAGTCTAGGACTAGCAGGGGCATACAATGAGCAGTACTTC; CDR3 protein: CASSLGLAGAYNEQYF
D gene: .; clone size: .; J gene: TRBJ2-5; V gene: TRBV10-1; CDR3 DNA: TGCGCCAGCAGTGAGAATGGGAGACAAGAGACCCAGTACTTC; CDR3 protein: CASSENGRQETQYF
D gene: .; clone size: .; J gene: TRBJ1-3; V gene: TRBV4-3; CDR3 DNA: TGCGCCAGCAGCCAAGAGGGCTCTGGAAACACCATATATTTT; CDR3 protein: CASSQEGSGNTIYF
D gene: TRBD2; clone size: .; J gene: TRBJ2-7; V gene: TRBV4-2; CDR3 DNA: TGTGCCAGCAGCCAAGGGCTAGCGGACTCCTACAATGAGCAGTACTTC; CDR3 protein: CASSQGLADSYNEQYF
D gene: .; clone size: many; J gene: TRBJ2-1; V gene: TRBV4-2; CDR3 DNA: TGTGCCAGCAGCCAAGTCGGGGGTAATGAGCAGTTCTTC; CDR3 protein: CASSQVGGNEQFF
D gene: .; clone size: once; J gene: TRBJ2-7; V gene: TRBV18; CDR3 DNA: TGTGCCAGTCGAGGCCCAGCCAACGAGCAGTACTTC; CDR3 protein: CASRGPANEQYF
D gene: .; clone size: .; J gene: TRBJ2-7; V gene: TRBV11-2; CDR3 DNA: TGTGCCAGCAGCTTAGGTGGGGGCATAGGGGACGAGCAGTACTTC; CDR3 protein: CASSLGGGIGDEQYF
D gene: TRBD1; clone size: many; J gene: TRBJ2-4; V gene: TRBV5-6; CDR3 DNA: TGTGCCAGCAGCTTGGGGGGGACAGGGAGACCCAAAAACATTCAGTACTTC; CDR3 protein: CASSLGGTGRPKNIQYF
D gene: .; clone size: few; J gene: TRBJ2-5; V gene: TRBV6-2/TRBV6-3; CDR3 DNA: TGTGCCAGCAGTTGGGCCCAAGAGACCCAGTACTTC; CDR3 protein: CASSWAQETQYF
D gene: .; clone size: .; J gene: TRBJ2-3; V gene: TRBV18; CDR3 DNA: TGTGCCAGCTCACGTCAGCGGCAGGGAGATACGCAGTATTTT; CDR3 protein: CASSRQRQGDTQYF
D gene: TRBD1; clone size: few; J gene: TRBJ1-5; V gene: TRBV29-1; CDR3 DNA: TGCAGCGTTTTCGACAGGGCAGGAGGGCCCCAGCATTTT; CDR3 protein: CSVFDRAGGPQHF
D gene: .; clone size: .; J gene: TRBJ2-3; V gene: TRBV19; CDR3 DNA: TGTGCCAGTAAGGCCCAGGCTACTAGCACAGATACGCAGTATTTT; CDR3 protein: CASKAQATSTDTQYF
D gene: TRBD1; clone size: once; J gene: TRBJ2-7; V gene: TRBV28; CDR3 DNA: TGTGCCAGCAGTTCGTCCGGGACAGGTTCCGAGCAGTACTTC; CDR3 protein: CASSSSGTGSEQYF
D gene: .; clone size: .; J gene: TRBJ2-1; V gene: TRBV20-1; CDR3 DNA: TGCAGTGCTAGAGAGGATAGAAAGCAGTTCTTC; CDR3 protein: CSAREDRKQFF
D gene: .; clone size: few; J gene: TRBJ2-7; V gene: TRBV7-2; CDR3 DNA: TGTGCCAGCAGCTTGTGGCAGGGAGGTTCCTACGAGCAGTACTTC; CDR3 protein: CASSLWQGGSYEQYF
D gene: .; clone size: few; J gene: TRBJ2-2; V gene: TRBV7-9; CDR3 DNA: TGTGCCAGCAGCCGCACTAGGAGCGGGGAGCTGTTTTTT; CDR3 protein: CASSRTRSGELFF
D gene: .; clone size: few; J gene: TRBJ2-1; V gene: TRBV5-1; CDR3 DNA: TGCGCCAGCAGCTTGGTCCCGCAGAGCTCCTACAATGAGCAGTTCTTC; CDR3 protein: CASSLVPQSSYNEQFF
D gene: .; clone size: few; J gene: TRBJ2-5; V gene: TRBV29-1; CDR3 DNA: TGCAGCTCACAGGAGGGGGCGGAGACCCAGTACTTC; CDR3 protein: CSSQEGAETQYF
D gene: .; clone size: .; J gene: TRBJ2-1; V gene: TRBV2; CDR3 DNA: TGTGCCAGCAGCGCCCAAGACAGATACAATGAGCAGTTCTTC; CDR3 protein: CASSAQDRYNEQFF
D gene: .; clone size: once; J gene: TRBJ1-4; V gene: TRBV7-2; CDR3 DNA: TGTGCCAGCAGCTTATTCCAGGGCGAACTGTTTTTT; CDR3 protein: CASSLFQGELFF
D gene: TRBD1; clone size: few; J gene: TRBJ2-3; V gene: TRBV7-2; CDR3 DNA: TGTGCCAGCAGCTGGGGGGACAGGGTGGAAGGAACGCAGTATTTT; CDR3 protein: CASSWGDRVEGTQYF
D gene: TRBD1; clone size: few; J gene: TRBJ1-2; V gene: TRBV20-1; CDR3 DNA: TGCAGTGCTATCACAGGGGGCAGCTATGGCTACACCTTC; CDR3 protein: CSAITGGSYGYTF
D gene: .; clone size: .; J gene: TRBJ2-5; V gene: TRBV20-1; CDR3 DNA: TGCAGTGCTAGTAAAGGGGTGGGGGAGACCCAGTACTTC; CDR3 protein: CSASKGVGETQYF